One and the same sample provided the 14 T cell receptor beta chains below, sequenced in a study of blood T cell repertoires in COVID-19. The assay was immunoSEQ multiplex PCR, and TCRdb's table has in-frame clones only and misses some. Here the sample spans 350,000 to 450,000 clones, about 90% being singletons. Material for sequencing was peripheral blood. Receptors originate from a woman aged 60 to 75 with COVID-19, enrolled during active disease.

This clone was picked up a small number of times. The CDR3 DNA sequence: TGTGCCAGCAACAACAGGGTGAGGACCTACGAGCAGTACTTC. It translates to CASNNRVRTYEQYF. J is TRBJ2-7 and V is TRBV6-5; D might be TRBD1 (6 bases). The CDR3 spans 14 residues. Germline CDR1 MNHEY, CDR2 SVGAGI. V was cut by 7 bases and J by 2 bases, with 15 bases left in between.

The chain combines TRBV7-9 with TRBJ1-1, with D maybe TRBD1 (6 bases). The V and J ends lost 6 bases and 3 bases respectively, with 11 bases between them. Germline values: CDR1 SEHNR, CDR2 FQNEAQ (reference sequence). The CDR3 contains 13 residues. In DNA form, the CDR3 reads TGTGCCAGCAGTCGGGAGGGGGACACTGAAGCTTTCTTT. Encoded protein: CASSREGDTEAFF.

The chain recombines TRBV11-2 with TRBJ2-5; no reliable D call. V lost 0 bases, J lost 4 bases, and 27 bases lay in between. The CDR3 has 20 residues. Germline lookup yields CDR1 SGHAT and CDR2 FQNNGV. CDR3 in DNA: TGTGCCAGCAGCTTAGAGTCCCCTAGACGACTGCCGATTCTAAGAGAGACCCAGTACTTC. Translating gives CASSLESPRRLPILRETQYF.

V is TRBV5-1 and J is TRBJ2-2, with 16 bases that match TRBD2. Germline V gene data show CDR1 as SGHRS and CDR2 as YFSETQ. J lost 4 bases, V lost 3 bases, and 18 bases had no gene match. This CDR3 spans 22 amino acids. This CDR3 is CASSWGTAPGLAGGPGTGELFF. As DNA, the CDR3 is TGCGCCAGCAGCTGGGGGACAGCCCCGGGACTAGCGGGGGGGCCCGGCACCGGGGAGCTGTTTTTT.

The J gene is TRBJ2-1, the V gene TRBV27, with 8 nucleotides matching TRBD2. Germline V gene sequence: CDR1 MNHEY, CDR2 SMNVEV (reference sequence). V shed 4 bases and J 5 bases; nucleotides not matched to a gene: 7. The length of the CDR3 is 15 residues. The CDR3 DNA sequence: TGTGCCAGCAGTTACGCGGGGGGCACTAACAATGAGCAGTTCTTC. Translation: CASSYAGGTNNEQFF.

The chain carries TRBV12-5 and TRBJ1-5; tentatively, D is TRBD1 (6 bases). CDR3 length: 18 residues. Trimming removed 2 bases from V and 1 base from J, with 18 bases in between. Germline V gene lookup returns CDR1 LGHNT and CDR2 FRNRAP. CDR3 protein: CASGLSGTPLTSNQPQHF. The CDR3 DNA sequence: TGTGCTAGTGGTTTGAGCGGGACACCACTAACGAGCAATCAGCCCCAGCATTTT. Full variable domain (remainder filled in from reference TRBV12-5 and TRBJ1-5): DARVTQTPRHKVTEMGQEVTMRCQPILGHNTVFWYRQTMMQGLELLAYFRNRAPLDDSGMPKDRFSAEMPDATLATLKIQPSEPRDSAVYFCASGLSGTPLTSNQPQHFGDGTRLSIL.

The rearrangement joins TRBV6-5 to TRBJ2-2; D is unresolved. Between the trimmed V and J ends, which lost 6 bases and 6 bases, there was a span of 17 bases. Germline values: CDR1 MNHEY, CDR2 SVGAGI. The CDR3 consists of 15 residues. In nucleotides, the CDR3 is TGTGCCAGCAGCCCCAACAATGACGGGTCCGGGGAGCTGTTTTTT. Protein product: CASSPNNDGSGELFF.

The chain joins TRBV4-1 to TRBJ2-3; 10 bases are a match to TRBD2. Germline CDR1 and CDR2: MGHRA and YSYEKL. The CDR3 totals 17 residues. V was clipped by 4 bases and J by 2 bases; unmatched bases: 9. CDR3 coding DNA: TGCGCCAGCAGCCGAACCTCTAGCGGGAGCTACACAGATACGCAGTATTTT. It is translated as CASSRTSSGSYTDTQYF.

This rearrangement joins TRBV3-1 (or the pseudogene TRBV3-2) to TRBJ2-5; 12 nucleotides line up with TRBD1. V trimming: 3 bases; J trimming: 4 bases; junction bases outside the gene matches: 12. There are 18 residues in the CDR3. Germline V gene lookup returns CDR1 LGHDT and CDR2 YNNKEL (reference sequence). The CDR3 protein is CASSQRGAGTGGGETQYF. CDR3 nucleotide sequence: TGTGCCAGCAGCCAGCGGGGCGCCGGGACAGGGGGCGGAGAGACCCAGTACTTC.

The V call is TRBV18, the J call TRBJ1-3; D is possibly TRBD1 (6 bases). Trimming cost V 1 base and J 2 bases, with 12 bases left between them. The CDR3 is made up of 16 amino acids. Germline V gene data show CDR1 as KGHSH and CDR2 as LQKENI. This chain's CDR3 is CASSPQDRYTGNTIYF. The DNA of the CDR3 is TGTGCCAGCTCACCACAAGACAGGTACACTGGAAACACCATATATTTT.

This sequence joins TRBV4-1 and TRBJ2-3; 7 bases fit TRBD1. V lost 4 bases to trimming and J lost 2 bases; unmatched junction nucleotides: 12. The CDR3 length is 17 residues. The V gene's germline CDR1 is MGHRA and CDR2 YSYEKL. In DNA form, the CDR3 reads TGCGCCAGCAGCCGAAAGAGACAGGGAGCCCCCACAGATACGCAGTATTTT. Translated, it gives CASSRKRQGAPTDTQYF.

The genes are TRBV2 and TRBJ2-5; maybe TRBD2 (5 bases). The CDR3 consists of 13 residues. Germline CDR1 reads SNHLY; CDR2 reads FYNNEI. The V gene lost 5 bases and the J gene lost 7 bases, with 14 bases spanning the gap. As DNA, the CDR3 is TGTGCCAGCAGTTTAGAGAGAGAGGGGACCCAGTACTTC. Translating it yields CASSLEREGTQYF.

The chain links TRBV30 to TRBJ2-6; 9 bases line up with TRBD2. J lost 1 base, V lost 7 bases, and 8 bases had no gene match. This CDR3 has 16 residues. The germline V gene has CDR1 GTSNPN and CDR2 SVGIG (reference sequence). The DNA for the CDR3 is TGTGCCTCAAGGCGGGGGGGATGGTCTGGGGCCAACGTCCTGACTTTC. Encoded protein: CASRRGGWSGANVLTF.

The V call is TRBV4-1, the J call TRBJ2-1; maybe TRBD1 (5 bases). CDR1 is MGHRA and CDR2 is YSYEKL in the germline V gene. Trimming took 2 bases from V and 6 from J, leaving 14 bases between them. The CDR3 is 15 residues long. The CDR3 loop reads CASSQLVQGFNEQFF. In DNA, the CDR3 is TGCGCCAGCAGCCAACTCGTTCAGGGATTCAATGAGCAGTTCTTC.